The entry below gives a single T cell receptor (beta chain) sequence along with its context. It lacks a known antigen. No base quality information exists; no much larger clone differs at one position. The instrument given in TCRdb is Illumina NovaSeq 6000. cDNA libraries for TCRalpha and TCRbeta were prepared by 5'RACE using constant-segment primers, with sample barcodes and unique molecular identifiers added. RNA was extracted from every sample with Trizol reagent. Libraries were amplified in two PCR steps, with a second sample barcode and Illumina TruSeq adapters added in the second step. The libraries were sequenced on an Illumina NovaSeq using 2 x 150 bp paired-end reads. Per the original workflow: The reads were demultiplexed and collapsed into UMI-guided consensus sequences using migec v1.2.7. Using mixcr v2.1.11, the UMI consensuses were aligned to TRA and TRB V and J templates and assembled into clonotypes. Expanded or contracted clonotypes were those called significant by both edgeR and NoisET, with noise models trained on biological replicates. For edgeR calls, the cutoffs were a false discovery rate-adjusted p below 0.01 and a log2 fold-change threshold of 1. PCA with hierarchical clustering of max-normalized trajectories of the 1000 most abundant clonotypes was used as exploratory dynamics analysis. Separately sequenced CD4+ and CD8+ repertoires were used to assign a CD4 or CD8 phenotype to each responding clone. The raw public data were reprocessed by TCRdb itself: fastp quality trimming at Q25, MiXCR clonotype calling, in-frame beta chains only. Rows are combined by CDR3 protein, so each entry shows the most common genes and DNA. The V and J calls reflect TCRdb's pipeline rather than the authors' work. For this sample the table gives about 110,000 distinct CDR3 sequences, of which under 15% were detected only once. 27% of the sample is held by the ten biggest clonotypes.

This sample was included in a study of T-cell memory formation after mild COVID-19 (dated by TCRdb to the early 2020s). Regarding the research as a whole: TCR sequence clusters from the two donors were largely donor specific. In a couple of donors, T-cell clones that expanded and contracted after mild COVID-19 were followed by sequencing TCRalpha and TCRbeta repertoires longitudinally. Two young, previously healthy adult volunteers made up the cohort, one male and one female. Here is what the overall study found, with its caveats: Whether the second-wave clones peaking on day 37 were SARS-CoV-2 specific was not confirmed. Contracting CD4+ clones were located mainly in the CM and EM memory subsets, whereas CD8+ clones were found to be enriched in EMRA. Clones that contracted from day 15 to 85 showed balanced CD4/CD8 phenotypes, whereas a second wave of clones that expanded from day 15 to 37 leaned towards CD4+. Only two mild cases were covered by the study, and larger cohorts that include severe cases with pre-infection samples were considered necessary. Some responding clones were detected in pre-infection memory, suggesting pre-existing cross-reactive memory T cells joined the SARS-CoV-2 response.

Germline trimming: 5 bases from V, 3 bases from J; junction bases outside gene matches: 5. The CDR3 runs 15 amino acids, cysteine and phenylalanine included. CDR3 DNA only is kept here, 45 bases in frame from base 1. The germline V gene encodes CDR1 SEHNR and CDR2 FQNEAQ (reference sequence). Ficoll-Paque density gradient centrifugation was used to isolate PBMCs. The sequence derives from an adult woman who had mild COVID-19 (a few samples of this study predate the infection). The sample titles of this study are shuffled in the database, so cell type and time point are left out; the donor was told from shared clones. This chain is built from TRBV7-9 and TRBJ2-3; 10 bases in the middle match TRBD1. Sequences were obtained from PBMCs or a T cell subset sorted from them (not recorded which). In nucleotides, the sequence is TGTGCCAGCAGCGCCCCGGACAGGGGGACAGATACGCAGTATTTT. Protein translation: CASSAPDRGTDTQYF.